The 8 T cell receptor beta chains given below trace back to one sample, sequenced in a study of Graves' ophthalmopathy and Graves' hyperthyroidism. The sequenced template was RNA, covering the TCR beta CDR3 region. An initial RT-PCR round employing HTBI primers preceded a second-round multiplex PCR. TCRdb reprocessed the multiplex PCR reads with MiXCR, giving one entry per CDR3 protein. This table has 230,000 or so distinct CDR3 sequences, 45% to 55% appearing once. The source material was peripheral blood. The source of these receptors is an adult man with Graves' ophthalmopathy.

A word on this clonotype: The germline gene is not matched at one end of the junction; a read error may be the cause. The J gene is TRBJ1-4, the V gene TRBV10-2, with D unclear. In germline, CDR1 is WSHSY, CDR2 SAAADI. The CDR3 extends over 15 amino acids. The CDR3 sequence: CASSPPSPMNEKLFF. The CDR3 DNA sequence: TGTGCCAGCTCACCACCGAGTCCCATGAATGAAAAACTGTTTTTT.

This chain links TRBV10-3 with TRBJ2-7, with D possibly being TRBD2 (5 bases). The germline V gene encodes CDR1 ENHRY and CDR2 SYGVKD. The CDR3 loop spans 14 amino acids. Trimming shortened V by 5 bases and J by 5 bases, and 16 bases separated the two germline ends. Here the CDR3 reads CAISQAGLFHEQYF. CDR3 sequence (DNA): TGTGCCATCAGTCAGGCGGGCTTGTTCCACGAGCAGTACTTC.

This clonotype was counted a single time. This may stem from a read error, because a much larger clone lies one nucleotide away. The V call is TRBV10-3, the J call TRBJ1-2; D remains ambiguous. The CDR3 extends over 14 amino acids. Germline lookup yields CDR1 ENHRY and CDR2 SYGVKD. V was shortened by 3 bases and J by 3 bases, with 11 bases between the two germline ends. CDR3 region: CAISEAPAYYGYTF. DNA for the CDR3: TGTGCCATCAGTGAAGCACCGGCCTACTATGGCTACACCTTC.

In this sample, this clonotype turned up a few times. The rearrangement joins TRBV7-9 to TRBJ2-5; 7 nucleotides agree with TRBD1. This CDR3 is built from 15 residues. Germline V gene data show CDR1 as SEHNR and CDR2 as FQNEAQ (reference sequence). The V gene end was trimmed by 5 bases and the J gene end by 2 bases; junction bases not matched to a gene: 8. DNA of the CDR3: TGTGCCAGCAGCGTACAGGGGTCTCCTCAAGAGACCCAGTACTTC. Protein: CASSVQGSPQETQYF.

The J gene is TRBJ2-3, the V gene TRBV2; D is undetermined. There are 14 residues in the CDR3. The germline V gene has CDR1 SNHLY and CDR2 FYNNEI. V dropped 7 bases and J dropped 1 base, with 12 bases sitting between them. The CDR3 sequence: CASNSGLGTDTQYF. In nucleotides, the CDR3 is TGTGCCAGCAATAGTGGCTTGGGCACAGATACGCAGTATTTT.

This chain connects TRBV7-9 to TRBJ2-5, with TRBD1 matching 10 bases. Germline V gene sequence: CDR1 SEHNR, CDR2 FQNEAQ (reference sequence). V lost 1 base to trimming and J lost 5 bases; unmatched junction nucleotides: 4. CDR3 length: 15 amino acids. DNA for the CDR3: TGTGCCAGCAGCTTAGGACAGGGGGCTCTTGAGACCCAGTACTTC. Protein product: CASSLGQGALETQYF.

This clonotype was counted once. This chain joins TRBV4-3 and TRBJ2-2, with a tentative D call TRBD1 (5 bases). The CDR3 runs 18 residues. V was clipped by 1 base and J by 3 bases, with 18 bases between them. Looked up from germline, CDR1 is LGHNA and CDR2 is YSLEER. The DNA of the CDR3 is TGCGCCAGCAGCCAAGTTTTTCGCAACCTCAGGGACACCGGGGAGCTGTTTTTT. This sequence encodes CASSQVFRNLRDTGELFF.

This clonotype was recorded a few times. This chain joins TRBV7-2 and TRBJ2-7, with D possibly TRBD1 on 5 matching bases. This CDR3 contains 14 residues. Germline CDR1 is SGHTA and CDR2 is FQGNSA. Trimming took 0 bases from V and 5 from J, leaving 11 bases between them. In nucleotides, the CDR3 is TGTGCCAGCAGCTTAGCCGACAGCCCCGACGAGCAGTACTTC. Amino acid sequence: CASSLADSPDEQYF. The complete variable domain, with remaining parts taken from reference TRBV7-2 and TRBJ2-7, reads GAGVSQSPSNKVTEKGKDVELRCDPISGHTALYWYRQSLGQGLEFLIYFQGNSAPDKSGLPSDRFSAERTGGSVSTLTIQRTQQEDSAVYLCASSLADSPDEQYFGPGTRLTVT.